This T cell receptor beta chain was retrieved from a study of OX40 agonist ivuxolimab in advanced cancers. Looking at the study overall: Participants could have had prior anti-PD-1, anti-PD-L1 or anti-CTLA-4 therapy, and approximately 40% had some.

The CDR3 sequence is 15 residues long. Germline-derived CDR1 and CDR2 are MDHEN and SYDVKM. V was clipped by 5 bases and J by 7 bases, with 18 bases between them. Method: immunoSEQ multiplex PCR; TCRdb's copy keeps in-frame clones and lacks some. Among roughly 59,000 clones listed, around 82% were seen once. For this clone: Its antigen is still unknown.

Regarding the study as a whole: Among patients with partial responses at 0.1-3.0 mg/kg, clonal expansion was among the lowest. Expanded clones were, on average, more numerous among CD8+ T cells than CD4+.

Exclusion of a patient followed from autoimmune disease history or systemic immunosuppression. V and J are TRBV28 and TRBJ2-1; D is uncertain. The TCR was taken from an adult with an advanced solid tumor such as melanoma, head and neck, liver or kidney cancer. Source: CD4+ or CD8+ T cells sorted from blood, taken in a trial of the OX40 agonist ivuxolimab. This CDR3 is CASSPSVSVGNEQFF. CDR3 sequence (DNA): TGTGCCAGCAGTCCCTCAGTGTCCGTGGGGAATGAGCAGTTCTTC.